The sequence of this T cell receptor beta chain was determined in a study of blood T cell repertoires in COVID-19. Study-wide context: Both acute and convalescent COVID-19 samples were obtained from the United States, Italy and Spain. PBMCs, B-cell-depleted T cells, or T cells were the source of the cDNA or gDNA that made up the material.

Participants, 18 to 89 years old, spanned about two dozen US areas. Here immunoSEQ multiplex PCR was the method, and the copy in TCRdb shows in-frame clones only, minus some. The sample has about 310,000 clones; around 90% are singletons. The material sequenced was PBMCs or T cells enriched from blood (not recorded which). This TCR was recovered from a woman under 30 with acute COVID-19.

The CDR3 bases are TGTGCCACCAGTGATTTGGGCGGGCGGGACAATGAGCAGTTCTTC. It encodes CATSDLGGRDNEQFF. The chain is built from TRBV24-1 and TRBJ2-1; tentative D call: TRBD2 (5 bases). V lost 0 bases to trimming and J lost 5 bases, with 10 bases between them. Germline lookup yields CDR1 KGHDR and CDR2 SFDVKD. The CDR3 totals 15 residues.